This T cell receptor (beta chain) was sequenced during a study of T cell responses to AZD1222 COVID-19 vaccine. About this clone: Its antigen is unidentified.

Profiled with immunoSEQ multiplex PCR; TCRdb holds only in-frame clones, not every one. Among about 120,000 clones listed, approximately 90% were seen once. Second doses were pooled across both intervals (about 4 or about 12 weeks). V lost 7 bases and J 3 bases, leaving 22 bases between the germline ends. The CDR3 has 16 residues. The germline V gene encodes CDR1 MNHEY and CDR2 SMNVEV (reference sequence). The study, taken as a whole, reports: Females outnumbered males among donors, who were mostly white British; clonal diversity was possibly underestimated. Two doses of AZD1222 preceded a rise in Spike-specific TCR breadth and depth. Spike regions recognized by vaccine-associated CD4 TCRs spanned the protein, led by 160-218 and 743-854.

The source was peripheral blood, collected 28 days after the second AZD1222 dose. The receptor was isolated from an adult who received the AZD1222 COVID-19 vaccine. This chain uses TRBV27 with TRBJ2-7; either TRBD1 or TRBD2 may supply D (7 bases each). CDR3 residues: CASTTTRGGGGYEQYF. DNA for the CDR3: TGTGCCAGCACCACCACAAGGGGAGGGGGCGGCTACGAGCAGTACTTC.